This T cell receptor (beta chain) was obtained from a study of cytomegalovirus exposure and HLA in healthy donors. Whole-study findings and limits: There were around 160 TCR beta chains listed as cytomegalovirus-associated.

PCR amplification relied on 60 Vbeta primers (plus 13 Jbeta primers). Profiling relied on immunoSEQ multiplex PCR, and the TCRdb table lists in-frame clones only, not all of them. The sample gives around 130,000 clones, 70% to 85% of which show up once; approximately 1.7% is in the top ten. Although they were nominally healthy when sampled, donors likely had unrecorded immune exposures. On this clone: The antigen is undetermined.

CDR3 length: 12 amino acids. Trimming pared 5 bases from V and 7 bases from J, leaving 11 bases between. Germline V CDR1 and CDR2: MNHNY, SVGAGI (reference sequence). This receptor was taken from a boy under 18 in good health and CMV-seronegative. Material: PBMCs. The chain has TRBV6-6 and TRBJ1-1, with D hard to call. CDR3 DNA sequence: TGTGCCAGCAGTACAACACGGGATGAAGCTTTCTTT. It codes for CASSTTRDEAFF.